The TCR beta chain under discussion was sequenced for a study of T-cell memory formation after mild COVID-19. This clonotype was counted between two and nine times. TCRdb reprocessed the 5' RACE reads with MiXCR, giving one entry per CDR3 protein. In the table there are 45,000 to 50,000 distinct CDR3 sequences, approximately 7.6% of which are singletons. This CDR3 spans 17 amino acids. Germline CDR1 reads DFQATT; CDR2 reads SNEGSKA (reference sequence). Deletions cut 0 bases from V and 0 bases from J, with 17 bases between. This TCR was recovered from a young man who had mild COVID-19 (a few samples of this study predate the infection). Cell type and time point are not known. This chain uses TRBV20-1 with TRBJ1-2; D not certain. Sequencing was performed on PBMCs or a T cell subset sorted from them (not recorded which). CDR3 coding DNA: TGCAGTGCTAGAGATCGGACCATACCCCTTGCTAACTATGGCTACACCTTC. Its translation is CSARDRTIPLANYGYTF.